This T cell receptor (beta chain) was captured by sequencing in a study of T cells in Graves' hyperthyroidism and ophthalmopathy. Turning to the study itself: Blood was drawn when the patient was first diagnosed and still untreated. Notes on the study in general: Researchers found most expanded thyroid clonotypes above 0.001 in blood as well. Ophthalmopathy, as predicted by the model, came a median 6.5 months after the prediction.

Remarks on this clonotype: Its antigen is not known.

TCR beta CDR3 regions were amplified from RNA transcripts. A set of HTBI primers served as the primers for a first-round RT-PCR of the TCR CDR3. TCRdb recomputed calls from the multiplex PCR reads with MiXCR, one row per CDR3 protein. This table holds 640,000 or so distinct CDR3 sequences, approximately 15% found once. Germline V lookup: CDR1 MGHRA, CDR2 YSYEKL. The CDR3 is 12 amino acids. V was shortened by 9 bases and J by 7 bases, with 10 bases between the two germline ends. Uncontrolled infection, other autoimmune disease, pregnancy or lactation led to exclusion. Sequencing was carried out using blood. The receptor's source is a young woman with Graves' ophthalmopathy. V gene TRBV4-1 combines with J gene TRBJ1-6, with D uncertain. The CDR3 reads CASRQVNSPLHF. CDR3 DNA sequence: TGCGCCAGTCGGCAGGTCAATTCACCCCTCCACTTT.